Presented here are 9 T cell receptor beta chains from one specimen sequenced in a study of cytomegalovirus exposure and HLA in healthy donors. PCR used 60 Vbeta primers and 13 Jbeta primers. Assay used: immunoSEQ multiplex PCR; TCRdb lists only in-frame clones, some missing. The table shows roughly 100,000 clones, with 73% occurring only once. Sequenced input: PBMCs. The origin of the receptors is a man aged 35 to 55 in good health and CMV-seronegative.

The sample holds one count of this clone. This rearrangement joins TRBV29-1 to TRBJ2-7; TRBD1 matches at 7 bases. Germline V CDR1 and CDR2: SQVTM, ANQGSEA. The V and J ends lost 0 bases and 3 bases, in that order; junction bases with no gene match: 5. CDR3 length equals 14 residues. The CDR3 nucleotides read TGCAGCGTTGAAGATAGGGGACAGAGCTACGAGCAGTACTTC. Amino acid sequence: CSVEDRGQSYEQYF.

V usage is TRBV5-6 and J usage is TRBJ2-3; a weak D match, TRBD1 (8 bases). V shed 2 bases and J shed 6 bases, with 13 bases lying between them. The CDR3 has 14 residues. CDR1 and CDR2 from the germline V gene are SGHDT and YYEEEE. The DNA of the CDR3 is TGTGCCAGCAGCTTCACAGGGGGAGGGGATACGCAGTATTTT. It yields the protein CASSFTGGGDTQYF.

V gene TRBV19 combines with J gene TRBJ1-2; no clear D gene. Germline lookup yields CDR1 LNHDA and CDR2 SQIVND (reference sequence). CDR3 length: 14 residues. V gave up 3 bases and J gave up 4 bases, with 12 bases separating them. The CDR3 DNA sequence: TGTGCCAGTAGTATCCTAGCCGGTGGCTATGGCTACACCTTC. It specifies CASSILAGGYGYTF. Full variable domain (remainder filled in from reference TRBV19 and TRBJ1-2): DGGITQSPKYLFRKEGQNVTLSCEQNLNHDAMYWYRQDPGQGLRLIYYSQIVNDFQKGDIAEGYSVSREKKESFPLTVTSAQKNPTAFYLCASSILAGGYGYTFGSGTRLTVV.

The DNA for the CDR3 is TGTGCCAGCAGGATGACAGGGAGCTCCTACGAGCAGTACTTC. Translation: CASRMTGSSYEQYF. The genes are TRBV7-2 and TRBJ2-7; 7 bases are a match to TRBD1. Per germline, CDR1 SGHTA and CDR2 FQGNSA. CDR3 size: 14 residues. Unmatched junction bases numbered 5, after V lost 6 bases and J lost 0 bases.

The J gene is TRBJ2-5, the V gene TRBV29-1; D unresolved. The CDR3 is 12 residues long. Germline V gene data show CDR1 as SQVTM and CDR2 as ANQGSEA. The germline V and J ends were trimmed by 4 bases and 0 bases, with 6 bases remaining between them. The CDR3 DNA follows: TGCAGCGTTGCCCCAGACCAAGAGACCCAGTACTTC. This codes for CSVAPDQETQYF.

The rearrangement joins TRBV9 to TRBJ2-6; TRBD1 aligns across 7 bases. V shed 1 base, J shed 0 bases, and the junction held 7 bases outside the gene matches. Germline loops: CDR1 SGDLS, CDR2 YYNGEE. The CDR3 spans 18 residues. CDR3 coding DNA: TGTGCCAGCAGCGTACCCTGGGACAGCCACTCTGGGGCCAACGTCCTGACTTTC. It yields the protein CASSVPWDSHSGANVLTF.

The genes are TRBV5-1 and TRBJ2-7; D gene uncertain. The CDR3 length is 15 residues. In germline, CDR1 is SGHRS, CDR2 YFSETQ. V was shortened by 0 bases and J by 1 base, with 11 bases between the two germline ends. The DNA for the CDR3 is TGCGCCAGCAGCTTGGCTCCGGCGGATTCCTACGAGCAGTACTTC. Translating it yields CASSLAPADSYEQYF.

CDR3 bases: TGTGCCAGCAGCTTGGAGGGGAGGTACGAGCAGTACTTC. It encodes CASSLEGRYEQYF. The gene calls are TRBV5-4 and TRBJ2-7, with a weak D call TRBD2 (6 bases). CDR1 SGHNT and CDR2 YYREEE come from the germline V gene (reference sequence). Trimming shortened V by 0 bases and J by 4 bases, and 8 bases separated the two germline ends. This CDR3 has 13 amino acids.

The chain recombines TRBV4-1 with TRBJ2-2, with 8 bases identical to TRBD1. Trimming at V came to 4 bases and at J to 2 bases, leaving 6 bases not matched to a gene. Germline V gives CDR1 MGHRA, CDR2 YSYEKL. This CDR3 contains 16 residues. Here the CDR3 reads CASSLEGQVNTGELFF. In DNA form, the CDR3 reads TGCGCCAGCAGCCTAGAGGGACAGGTTAACACCGGGGAGCTGTTTTTT.